The clone carrying this T cell receptor (beta chain) was found a few times. Sequenced by immunoSEQ multiplex PCR; TCRdb stores in-frame clones only, minus some. The table includes fewer than 120,000 clones, roughly 80% detected once. This record belongs to a study of blood T cell repertoires in COVID-19. Across the study: PBMCs, B-cell-depleted T cells, or T cells were the source of the cDNA or gDNA that made up the material.

The germline CDR1 and CDR2 sequences are MGHRA and YSYEKL. The CDR3 is 12 residues long. The V end lost 5 bases, the J end lost 10 bases, and 11 bases lay between the germline ends. The sequenced sample consisted of peripheral blood. The chain joins TRBV4-1 to TRBJ1-4; D ambiguous. This sequence was found in a woman aged 55-70 years with acute or convalescent COVID-19. CDR3 residues: CASSSRRGKLFF. Here the CDR3 DNA reads TGCGCCAGCAGCTCACGACGAGGAAAACTGTTTTTT.